This T cell receptor beta chain was found in a study of siplizumab effects on memory and regulatory T cells. On this clone itself: Its specificity is unknown.

The V gene end was trimmed by 5 bases and the J gene end by 6 bases; junction bases not matched to a gene: 10. CDR3 length: 14 residues. Germline V gives CDR1 MNHEY, CDR2 SVGAGI. Overall study results and limits: Siplizumab significantly decreased alloreactive sequences from unstimulated CD4+ memory cells.

Sequencing was performed with immunoSEQ multiplex PCR; in TCRdb, only in-frame clones are kept and a portion is missing. This table has about 120,000 clones, about 94% appearing once. The sample was non-Treg CD4+ T cells sorted from blood. This chain uses TRBV6-5 with TRBJ2-7; TRBD1 matches at 7 bases. This TCR was recovered from a human donor in good health. The CDR3 loop reads CASSGQARGLEQYF. The DNA of the CDR3 is TGTGCCAGCAGTGGACAGGCCAGAGGGCTCGAGCAGTACTTC.